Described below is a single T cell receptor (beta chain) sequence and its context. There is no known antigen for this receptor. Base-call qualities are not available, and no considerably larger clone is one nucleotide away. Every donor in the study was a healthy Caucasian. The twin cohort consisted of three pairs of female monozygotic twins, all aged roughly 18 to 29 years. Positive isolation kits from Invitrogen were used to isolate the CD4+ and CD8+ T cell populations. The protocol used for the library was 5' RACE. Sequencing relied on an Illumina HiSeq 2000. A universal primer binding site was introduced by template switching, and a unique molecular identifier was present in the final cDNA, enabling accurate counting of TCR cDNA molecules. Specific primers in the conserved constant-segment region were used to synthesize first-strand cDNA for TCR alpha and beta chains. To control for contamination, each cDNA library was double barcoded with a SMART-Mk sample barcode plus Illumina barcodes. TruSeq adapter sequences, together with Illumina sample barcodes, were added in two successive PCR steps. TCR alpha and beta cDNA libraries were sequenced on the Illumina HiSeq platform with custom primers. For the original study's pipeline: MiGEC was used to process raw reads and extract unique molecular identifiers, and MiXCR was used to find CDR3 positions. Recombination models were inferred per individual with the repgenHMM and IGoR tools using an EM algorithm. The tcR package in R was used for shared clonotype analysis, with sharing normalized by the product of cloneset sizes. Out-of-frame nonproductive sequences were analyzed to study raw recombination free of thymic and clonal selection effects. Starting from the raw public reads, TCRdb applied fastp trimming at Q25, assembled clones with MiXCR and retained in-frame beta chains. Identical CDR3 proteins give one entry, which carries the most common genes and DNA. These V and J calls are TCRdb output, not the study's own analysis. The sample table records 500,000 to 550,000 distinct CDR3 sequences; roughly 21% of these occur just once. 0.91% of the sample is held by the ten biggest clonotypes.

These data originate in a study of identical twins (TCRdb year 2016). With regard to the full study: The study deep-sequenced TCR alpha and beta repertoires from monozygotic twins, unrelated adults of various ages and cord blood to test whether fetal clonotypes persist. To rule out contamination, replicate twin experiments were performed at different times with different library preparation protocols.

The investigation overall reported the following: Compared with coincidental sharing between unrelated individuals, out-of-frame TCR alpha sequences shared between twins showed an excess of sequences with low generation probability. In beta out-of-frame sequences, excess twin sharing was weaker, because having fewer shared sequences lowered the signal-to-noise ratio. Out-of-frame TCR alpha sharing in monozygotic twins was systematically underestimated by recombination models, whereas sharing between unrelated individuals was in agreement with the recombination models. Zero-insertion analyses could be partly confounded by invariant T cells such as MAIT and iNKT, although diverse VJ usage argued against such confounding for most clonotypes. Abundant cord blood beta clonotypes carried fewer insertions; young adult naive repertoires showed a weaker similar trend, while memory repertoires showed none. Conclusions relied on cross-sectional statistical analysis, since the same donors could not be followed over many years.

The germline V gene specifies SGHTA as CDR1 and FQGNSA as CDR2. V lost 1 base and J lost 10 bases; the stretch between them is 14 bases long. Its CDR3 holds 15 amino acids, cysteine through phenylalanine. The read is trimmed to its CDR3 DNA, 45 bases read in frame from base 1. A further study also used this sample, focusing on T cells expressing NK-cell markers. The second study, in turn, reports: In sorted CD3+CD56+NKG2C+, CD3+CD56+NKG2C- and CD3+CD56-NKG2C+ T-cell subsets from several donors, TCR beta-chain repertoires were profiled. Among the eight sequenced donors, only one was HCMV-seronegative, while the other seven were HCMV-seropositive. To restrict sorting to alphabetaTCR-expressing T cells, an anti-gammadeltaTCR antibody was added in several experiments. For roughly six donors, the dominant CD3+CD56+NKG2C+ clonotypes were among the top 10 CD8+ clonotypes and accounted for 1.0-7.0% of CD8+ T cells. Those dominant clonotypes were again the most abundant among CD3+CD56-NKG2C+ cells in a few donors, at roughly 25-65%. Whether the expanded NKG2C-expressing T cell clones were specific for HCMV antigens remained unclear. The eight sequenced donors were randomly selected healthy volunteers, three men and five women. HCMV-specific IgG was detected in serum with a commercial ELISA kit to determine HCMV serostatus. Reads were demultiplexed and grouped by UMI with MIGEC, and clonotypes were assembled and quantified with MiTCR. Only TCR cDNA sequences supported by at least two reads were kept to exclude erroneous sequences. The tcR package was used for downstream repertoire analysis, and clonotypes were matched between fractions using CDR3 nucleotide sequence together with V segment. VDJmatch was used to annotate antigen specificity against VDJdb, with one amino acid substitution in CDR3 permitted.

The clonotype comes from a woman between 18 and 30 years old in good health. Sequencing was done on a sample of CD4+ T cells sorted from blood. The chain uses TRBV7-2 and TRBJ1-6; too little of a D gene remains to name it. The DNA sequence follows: TGTGCCAGCAGCTTAGTAGAGGACGGACGGTCACCCCTCCACTTT. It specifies CASSLVEDGRSPLHF.